This T cell receptor (beta chain) was sequenced during a study of regulatory T cells in long-lasting Graves disease. CDR1 is GTSNPN, CDR2 SVGIG, per germline (reference sequence). This CDR3 is 14 amino acids long. Trimming pared 5 bases from V and 1 base from J, leaving 15 bases between. Library construction for TCR beta used iRepertoire HTBI primers and Arm-PCR of CDR3 regions. In TCRdb, the multiplex PCR reads were re-called with MiXCR into one record per CDR3 protein. The sample yields about 440,000 distinct CDR3 sequences, 15% seen once. Documented time point: newly diagnosed GD, antithyroid drugs for less than 3 months. Construction of the TCR library relied on RNA isolated from PBMCs. An endocrinology unit in Xi'an, China, supplied the patients. This clonotype was recorded many times. The same sample was also used in a study of T cells in Graves' hyperthyroidism and ophthalmopathy.

This chain uses TRBV30 with TRBJ2-7; D is unresolved. Sample: peripheral blood mononuclear cells (PBMCs), taken at new diagnosis, from a patient treated with antithyroid drugs. The clonotype was recovered from a woman aged 25 to 45 with Graves disease. CDR3 loop: CAWGEAQVSYEQYF. CDR3 DNA: TGTGCCTGGGGGGAAGCGCAGGTTTCCTACGAGCAGTACTTC.